This is a list of T cell receptor beta chains from one sample in a study of cytomegalovirus exposure and HLA in healthy donors. The assay was immunoSEQ multiplex PCR, and TCRdb's table has in-frame clones only and misses some. Of 150,000 or so clones detected, about three quarters appear once; the ten largest clones hold 13%. The source material was PBMCs. These receptors originate from a man aged 35-49 years in good health and CMV-seropositive. Each CDR3 is given with its conserved first and last residue. The order of the fields is V gene, D gene, J gene, CDR3 DNA, CDR3 protein. D genes are given only for firm matches.

V gene: TRBV7-9
D gene: TRBD1
J gene: TRBJ2-7
CDR3 DNA: TGTGCCAGCAGCCCACAGGGGAGCCCCTACGAGCAGTACTTC
CDR3 protein: CASSPQGSPYEQYF

V gene: TRBV5-5
D gene: NA
J gene: TRBJ2-2
CDR3 DNA: TGTGCCAGCAGCTTGGCTAGGAGGGACACCGGGGAGCTGTTTTTT
CDR3 protein: CASSLARRDTGELFF

V gene: TRBV5-6
D gene: NA
J gene: TRBJ1-1
CDR3 DNA: TGTGCCAGCAGCTTGGCCGCGGAAAGGGGATACACTGAAGCTTTCTTT
CDR3 protein: CASSLAAERGYTEAFF

V gene: TRBV6-5
D gene: NA
J gene: TRBJ2-2
CDR3 DNA: TGTGCCAGCAGTGCCGGGACTCTGAACACCGGGGAGCTGTTTTTT
CDR3 protein: CASSAGTLNTGELFF

V gene: TRBV7-9
D gene: TRBD2
J gene: TRBJ2-1
CDR3 DNA: TGTGCCAGCAGCCATCGGACTAGCGGGATGGTACAGTTCTTC
CDR3 protein: CASSHRTSGMVQFF

V gene: TRBV11-3
D gene: TRBD2
J gene: TRBJ2-2
CDR3 DNA: TGTGCCAGCGGGGCGGGAGGAACCACCGGGGAGCTGTTTTTT
CDR3 protein: CASGAGGTTGELFF

V gene: TRBV7-9
D gene: NA
J gene: TRBJ1-4
CDR3 DNA: TGTGCCAGCAGCTCCCCCAGGGGATATGAAAAACTGTTTTTT
CDR3 protein: CASSSPRGYEKLFF

V gene: TRBV28
D gene: TRBD2
J gene: TRBJ2-7
CDR3 DNA: TGTGCCAGTTACACTGCGGGCGGGAGGGACTACGAGCAGTACTTC
CDR3 protein: CASYTAGGRDYEQYF

V gene: TRBV4-1
D gene: NA
J gene: TRBJ2-1
CDR3 DNA: TGCGCCAGCAGCGCGGCGAGATCCTCCTACAATGAGCAGTTCTTC
CDR3 protein: CASSAARSSYNEQFF

V gene: TRBV2
D gene: NA
J gene: TRBJ1-1
CDR3 DNA: TGTGCCAGCATCATAGAGGGAGGGATGGGCACTGAAGCTTTCTTT
CDR3 protein: CASIIEGGMGTEAFF

V gene: TRBV2
D gene: NA
J gene: TRBJ1-1
CDR3 DNA: TGTGCCAGCAGTGCTCTGGAGGACACTGAAGCTTTCTTT
CDR3 protein: CASSALEDTEAFF

V gene: TRBV6-5
D gene: NA
J gene: TRBJ1-4
CDR3 DNA: TGTGCCAGCAGTCTTAACAGGGTTGGCAATGAAAAACTGTTTTTT
CDR3 protein: CASSLNRVGNEKLFF

V gene: TRBV9
D gene: NA
J gene: TRBJ2-5
CDR3 DNA: TGTGCCAGCAGCGTAGGGACTATCCAAGAGACCCAGTACTTC
CDR3 protein: CASSVGTIQETQYF

V gene: TRBV6-1
D gene: TRBD1
J gene: TRBJ1-3
CDR3 DNA: TGTGCCAGCAGTGAAGACAGGGGGAGGGGAAACACCATATATTTT
CDR3 protein: CASSEDRGRGNTIYF

V gene: TRBV12-2
D gene: NA
J gene: TRBJ2-6
CDR3 DNA: TGTGCAAGTCGCTTAATTCCCCGCCCCGGGGGACGGCAATGCTCTGGGGCCAACGTCCTGACTTTC
CDR3 protein: CASRLIPRPGGRQCSGANVLTF

V gene: TRBV30
D gene: NA
J gene: TRBJ2-2
CDR3 DNA: TGTGCCTGGGGGGCCGGGACTCACAGGACCGGGGAGCTGTTTTTT
CDR3 protein: CAWGAGTHRTGELFF

V gene: TRBV6-1
D gene: NA
J gene: TRBJ2-6
CDR3 DNA: TGTGCCAGCTCGCACAGGGCCAACGTCCTGACTTTC
CDR3 protein: CASSHRANVLTF